This T cell receptor (beta chain) was recovered during a study of neurological immune-mediated disorders. V was trimmed by 4 bases and J by 3 bases, leaving 16 bases between them. The germline V gene encodes CDR1 DFQATT and CDR2 SNEGSKA (reference sequence). The CDR3 sequence is 14 residues long. The authors produced cDNA by 5'RACE using 10-nucleotide random UMIs. TCRdb passed the 5' RACE reads through MiXCR, listing each CDR3 protein once. The table shows some 50,000 distinct CDR3 sequences, with roughly 2% occurring only once. This clonotype was seen ten or more times. Its specificity is not known. Study-level findings and limits: Phylogenetic grouping assigned the repertoires of 18 of 34 multiple sclerosis patients to a single related-CDR3 cluster, which may represent a signature.

The sequence was collected from a woman aged 40 to 50 with multiple sclerosis. The rearrangement uses TRBV20-1 and TRBJ2-7, with D possibly matching TRBD2 (5 bases). Sequencing was performed on PBMCs. CDR3 in amino acids: CSAKGLLPFYEQYF. The CDR3 coding sequence is TGCAGTGCTAAAGGACTCTTACCTTTCTACGAGCAGTACTTC.